This T cell receptor beta chain is drawn from a study of T cell changes during pregnancy in multiple sclerosis. The table came from immunoSEQ multiplex PCR; TCRdb's copy has only in-frame clones and leaves some out. The top ten hold 0.9% of the sample, which has 40,000 to 45,000 clones, roughly 85% seen once. The germline CDR1 and CDR2 sequences are SGDLS and YYNGEE. The junction had 6 bases not matched to a gene; V was cut back by 0 bases and J by 2 bases. This CDR3 is built from 16 residues. The clonotype was recovered from a female donor with multiple sclerosis, enrolled in a pregnancy study. The V gene is TRBV9, the J gene TRBJ2-7; 9 nucleotides agree with TRBD2. The specimen was CD4+ T cells from peripheral blood mononuclear cells, collected after pregnancy. CDR3 sequence: CASSVAGSGGTYEQYF. The CDR3 DNA is TGTGCCAGCAGCGTAGCAGGAAGCGGGGGGACCTACGAGCAGTACTTC. The full variable domain, its missing parts supplied by reference TRBV9 and TRBJ2-7, is DSGVTQTPKHLITATGQRVTLRCSPRSGDLSVYWYQQSLDQGLQFLIQYYNGEERAKGNILERFSAQQFPDLHSELNLSSLELGDSALYFCASSVAGSGGTYEQYFGPGTRLTVT.